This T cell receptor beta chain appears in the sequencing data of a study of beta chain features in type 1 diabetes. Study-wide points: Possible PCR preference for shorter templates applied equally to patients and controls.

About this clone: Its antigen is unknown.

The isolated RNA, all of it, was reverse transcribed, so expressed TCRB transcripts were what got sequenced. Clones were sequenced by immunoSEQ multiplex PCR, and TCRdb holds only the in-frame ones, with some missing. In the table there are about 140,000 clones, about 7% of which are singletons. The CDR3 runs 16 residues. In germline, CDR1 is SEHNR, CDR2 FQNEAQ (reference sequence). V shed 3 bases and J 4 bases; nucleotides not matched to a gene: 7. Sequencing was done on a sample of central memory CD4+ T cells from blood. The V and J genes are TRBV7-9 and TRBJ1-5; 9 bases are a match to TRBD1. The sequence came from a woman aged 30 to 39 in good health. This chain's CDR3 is CASSLGTGTGNQPQHF. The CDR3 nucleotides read TGTGCCAGCAGCTTGGGCACCGGGACAGGGAATCAGCCCCAGCATTTT.